This TCR beta chain was sequenced for a study of blood T cell repertoires in COVID-19. Germline CDR1 is SGHTA and CDR2 is FQGNSA. The CDR3 loop spans 13 amino acids. Trimming stripped 5 bases from V and 8 bases from J, with 12 bases between. The repertoire was sequenced with immunoSEQ multiplex PCR; TCRdb's copy has only in-frame clones and lacks some. The sample has 200,000 to 300,000 clones, 70% to 85% seen once; the top ten hold approximately 2%. This rearrangement joins TRBV7-2 to TRBJ1-4; tentatively, D is TRBD1 (5 bases). Sequencing input: peripheral blood. The source of this sequence is a middle-aged man who had recovered from COVID-19. The CDR3 sequence is CASSDSLSEKLFF. CDR3 coding DNA: TGTGCCAGCAGCGACAGCTTGAGCGAAAAACTGTTTTTT.